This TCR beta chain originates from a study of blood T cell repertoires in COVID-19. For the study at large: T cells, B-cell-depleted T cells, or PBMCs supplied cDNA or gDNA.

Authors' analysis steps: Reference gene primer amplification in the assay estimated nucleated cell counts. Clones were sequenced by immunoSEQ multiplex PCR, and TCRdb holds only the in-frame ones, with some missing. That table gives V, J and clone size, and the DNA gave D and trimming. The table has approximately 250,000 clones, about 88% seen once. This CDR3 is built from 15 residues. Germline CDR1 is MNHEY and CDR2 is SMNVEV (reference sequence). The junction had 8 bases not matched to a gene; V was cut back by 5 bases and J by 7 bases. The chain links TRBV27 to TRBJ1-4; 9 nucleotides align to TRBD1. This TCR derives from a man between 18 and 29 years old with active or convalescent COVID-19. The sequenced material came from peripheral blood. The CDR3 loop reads CASSQSGTGFEKLFF. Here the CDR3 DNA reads TGTGCCAGCAGTCAATCCGGGACAGGGTTTGAAAAACTGTTTTTT.